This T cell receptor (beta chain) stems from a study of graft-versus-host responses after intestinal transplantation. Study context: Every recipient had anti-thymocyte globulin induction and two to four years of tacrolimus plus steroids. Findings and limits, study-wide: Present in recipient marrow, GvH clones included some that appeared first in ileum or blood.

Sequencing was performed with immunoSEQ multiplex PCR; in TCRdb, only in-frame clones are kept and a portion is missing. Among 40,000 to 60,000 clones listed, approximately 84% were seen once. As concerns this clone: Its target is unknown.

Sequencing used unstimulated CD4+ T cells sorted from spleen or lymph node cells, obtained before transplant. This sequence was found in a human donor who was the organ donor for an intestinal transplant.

The CDR3 protein is CASSQDRATGGHHGYTF. The CDR3 DNA follows: TGTGCCAGCAGCCAAGATAGGGCCACAGGGGGCCATCATGGCTACACCTTC. The genes are TRBV4-2 and TRBJ1-2, with TRBD1 matching over 9 bases. The length of the CDR3 is 17 residues. Germline trimming cut 0 bases from V and 6 bases from J; bases unmatched to any gene: 11. Germline CDR1 is LGHNA and CDR2 is YNFKEQ.